The 32 T cell receptor beta chains below were found in one sample sequenced in a study of neurological immune-mediated disorders (dated by TCRdb to between 2018 and 2020). The method was 5' RACE. The run used an Illumina HiSeq 2500. TCRdb passed the public sequencing reads through fastp at Q25 and MiXCR, retaining productive beta sequences. CDR3 protein duplicates are merged, each entry listing the most common genes and DNA. This sample gives over 50,000 distinct CDR3 sequences in total; over 4% of them show up just once. The ten largest clones capture about 5.3% of the sample. Sequenced: PBMCs. The receptors stem from a human donor with multiple sclerosis. The donor label of this sample is uncertain.

This clonotype has ten or more counts. V and J are TRBV10-3 and TRBJ2-3; 11 positions agree with TRBD2. V lost 2 bases to trimming and J lost 2 bases; unmatched junction nucleotides: 3. CDR1 is ENHRY, CDR2 SYGVKD, per germline. The CDR3 is made up of 16 amino acids. Here the CDR3 reads CAISETSGGITDTQYF. CDR3 nucleotide sequence: TGTGCCATCAGTGAGACTAGCGGGGGAATCACAGATACGCAGTATTTT.

This clonotype was counted ten times or more. This chain connects TRBV5-1 to TRBJ2-7, with 7 bases matching TRBD1. Losses at the gene ends were 1 base for V and 3 bases for J; bases not matched to a gene: 16. This CDR3 is 18 amino acids long. Germline assignment: CDR1 SGHRS and CDR2 YFSETQ. The CDR3 spells CASSLSPYRGKDLYEQYF. The CDR3 nucleotides read TGCGCCAGCAGCTTGTCTCCTTACAGGGGCAAGGACCTCTACGAGCAGTACTTC.

This clonotype was counted many times. V is TRBV7-3 and J is TRBJ2-6; no firm D call. Per germline, CDR1 SGHTA and CDR2 FQGTGA. The length of the CDR3 is 12 residues. Trimming removed 9 bases at V and 5 bases at J, with 8 bases between. Here the CDR3 reads CASGPRANVLTF. The CDR3 DNA reads TGTGCCAGTGGACCAAGGGCCAACGTCCTGACTTTC.

This clonotype came up many times. The V call is TRBV20-1, the J call TRBJ2-1; D not certain. Germline V gives CDR1 DFQATT, CDR2 SNEGSKA (reference sequence). With 0 bases removed from V and 2 bases from J, the gap between germline ends came to 5 bases. The CDR3 runs 13 residues. CDR3 sequence: CSARERPYNEQFF. The CDR3 DNA reads as TGCAGTGCTAGAGAGCGTCCCTACAATGAGCAGTTCTTC.

The chain combines TRBV6-5 with TRBJ2-2; the D gene is possibly TRBD1 (6 bases). Germline assignment: CDR1 MNHEY and CDR2 SVGAGI. The CDR3 is 16 amino acids. The V end was cut by 1 base, the J end by 3 bases, with 12 bases between. CDR3 amino acids: CASSYYWDNYTGELFF. In nucleotides, the CDR3 is TGTGCCAGCAGTTACTATTGGGACAACTACACCGGGGAGCTGTTTTTT.

In this sample, this clonotype turned up many times. V usage is TRBV20-1 and J usage is TRBJ1-1; weak D call: TRBD1 (5 bases). Trimming took off 6 bases at V and 5 bases at J, with 13 bases between the two ends. CDR3 length: 12 amino acids. CDR1 and CDR2 (germline): DFQATT, SNEGSKA (reference sequence). In DNA, the CDR3 is TGCAGTGCCCGGACCCGGGGGACTGAAGCTTTCTTT. Protein sequence: CSARTRGTEAFF.

This clonotype was picked up many times. This rearrangement joins TRBV5-1 to TRBJ1-2, with no clear D. This CDR3 contains 11 residues. Germline V gene sequence: CDR1 SGHRS, CDR2 YFSETQ. Trimming took off 3 bases at V and 7 bases at J, with 7 bases between the two ends. The CDR3 spells CASSYDTGYTF. The DNA for the CDR3 is TGCGCCAGCAGCTACGACACTGGCTACACCTTC.

The sample holds many counts of this clonotype. The V and J genes are TRBV6-6 and TRBJ2-7, with 9 bases aligning to TRBD1. There are 14 residues in the CDR3. Germline assignment: CDR1 MNHNY and CDR2 SVGAGI (reference sequence). V trimming: 5 bases; J trimming: 6 bases; junction bases outside the gene matches: 8. The CDR3 loop is CASSPGTGYSEQYF. The CDR3 nucleotides read TGTGCCAGCAGTCCCGGGACAGGGTATTCCGAGCAGTACTTC.

Comments on this clonotype: A read error may produce the germline difference seen at one junction end. The chain is built from TRBV5-1 and TRBJ2-1; a possible D gene is TRBD2 (6 bases). The CDR3 contains 14 residues. CDR1 is SGHRS, CDR2 YFSETQ, per germline. The CDR3 DNA is TGCGCCAGCAGCTGGATTGGAGGGAGCAATGAGCACTTCTTC. This gives the protein CASSWIGGSNEHFF.

In this sample, this clonotype turned up many times. The genes are TRBV20-1 and TRBJ1-1; 8 positions agree with TRBD1. The V gene end was trimmed by 4 bases and the J gene end by 4 bases; junction bases not matched to a gene: 8. Germline assignment: CDR1 DFQATT and CDR2 SNEGSKA (reference sequence). This CDR3 is built from 14 residues. CDR3 DNA: TGCAGTGCTACCGGACAGGGAGGTATCACTGAAGCTTTCTTT. This encodes CSATGQGGITEAFF.

This clonotype came up many times. V and J are TRBV6-2 or TRBV6-3 and TRBJ2-3; TRBD2 matches 10 bases. Germline values: CDR1 MNHEY, CDR2 SVGEGT. This CDR3 contains 16 residues. After removal of 6 bases from V and 0 bases from J, the junction contained 6 bases not matched to a gene. CDR3: CASSDLAGVSTDTQYF. In DNA form, the CDR3 reads TGTGCCAGCAGCGATCTAGCGGGGGTTAGCACAGATACGCAGTATTTT.

This clonotype was found many times. The chain uses TRBV5-5 and TRBJ2-7, with 7 bases lining up with TRBD1. Per the germline V gene, CDR1 is SGHKS and CDR2 is YYEKEE (reference sequence). The CDR3 sequence is 15 residues long. The V segment lost 0 bases and the J segment 3 bases; nucleotides outside the gene matches: 6. The CDR3 loop is CASSLGPRGNYEQYF. Here the CDR3 DNA reads TGTGCCAGCAGCTTGGGCCCCAGGGGGAACTACGAGCAGTACTTC.

This clonotype was seen many times. The chain couples TRBV9 to TRBJ1-1; a possible D gene is TRBD1 (6 bases). The CDR3 is 14 amino acids. Germline V gives CDR1 SGDLS, CDR2 YYNGEE. The V and J ends lost 3 bases and 2 bases respectively, with 11 bases between them. DNA for the CDR3: TGTGCCAGCAGCGACACAGGGATTAACACTGAAGCTTTCTTT. This gives the protein CASSDTGINTEAFF.

This clonotype was counted at least ten times. The gene calls are TRBV7-2 and TRBJ2-2; D is undetermined. V lost 2 bases and J lost 6, with 7 bases in between. This CDR3 comprises 13 residues. CDR1 SGHTA and CDR2 FQGNSA come from the germline V gene. The CDR3 region has the DNA TGTGCCAGCAGCTTAAAAAGGGCCGGGGAGCTGTTTTTT. Protein sequence: CASSLKRAGELFF.

Here the CDR3 reads CSATASGPGQSYNEQFF. CDR3 nucleotide sequence: TGCAGTGCTACCGCCAGTGGACCGGGACAGTCCTACAATGAGCAGTTCTTC. The chain uses TRBV20-1 and TRBJ2-1; 7 nucleotides align to TRBD1. Germline values: CDR1 DFQATT, CDR2 SNEGSKA (reference sequence). The J segment lost 1 base and the V segment lost 4 bases, leaving 13 bases of the junction unmatched. The CDR3 totals 17 residues.

The sample holds many counts of this clonotype. V usage is TRBV5-1 and J usage is TRBJ1-1, with D perhaps TRBD1 (6 bases). Germline-derived CDR1 and CDR2 are SGHRS and YFSETQ. V was trimmed by 4 bases and J by 2 bases, leaving 12 bases between them. The length of the CDR3 is 14 residues. This chain's CDR3 is CASSPGTSNTEAFF. For the CDR3, the DNA is TGCGCCAGCAGCCCCGGGACATCTAACACTGAAGCTTTCTTT.

This clonotype has at least ten counts. V and J are TRBV20-1 and TRBJ1-6; 9 nucleotides match TRBD1. The CDR3 length is 15 residues. With 3 bases clipped from V and 10 bases from J, the junction kept 10 bases outside the gene matches. In germline, CDR1 is DFQATT, CDR2 SNEGSKA (reference sequence). CDR3 in DNA: TGCAGTGCTAGGGCGCAAACAGGGGGCGAGTCACCCCTCCACTTT. This translates into CSARAQTGGESPLHF.

This clonotype appeared many times. A read error may explain this, as a much larger clone is one base away. The genes are TRBV27 and TRBJ1-5, with TRBD1 matching over 8 bases. CDR3 length: 14 amino acids. The germline gives CDR1 MNHEY, CDR2 SMNVEV (reference sequence). The CDR3 bases are TGTGTCAGCAGTTTACGGACAGGGAATCAGCCCCAGCATTTT. It yields the protein CVSSLRTGNQPQHF.

This clonotype has a count of ten or more. The chain joins TRBV29-1 to TRBJ2-1, with D perhaps matching TRBD1 or TRBD2 (5 bases each). The V gene lost 3 bases and the J gene lost 4 bases, with 16 bases spanning the gap. Germline V gene lookup returns CDR1 SQVTM and CDR2 ANQGSEA. The CDR3 has 15 amino acids. CDR3 residues: CSVDTSGRRYNEQFF. The CDR3, as DNA: TGCAGCGTTGACACCTCGGGACGCAGATACAATGAGCAGTTCTTC.

Many counts were recorded for this clonotype. The chain uses TRBV10-3 and TRBJ2-5, with 10 bases aligning to TRBD1. Losses at the gene ends were 6 bases for V and 8 bases for J; bases not matched to a gene: 15. Germline V CDR1 and CDR2: ENHRY, SYGVKD. The CDR3 length is 16 residues. The CDR3 coding sequence is TGTGCCATCAGAGATCGGACAGGGGGAGCCCCTTTTACCCAGTACTTC. Translation gives CAIRDRTGGAPFTQYF.

This clonotype was detected many times. The chain uses TRBV4-1 and TRBJ1-1; possibly TRBD1 for D (5 bases). Germline-derived CDR1 and CDR2 are MGHRA and YSYEKL. The CDR3 is 15 residues long. The V end lost 4 bases, the J end lost 5 bases, and 17 bases lay between the germline ends. The CDR3 region is CASSPGPGRKTEAFF. In DNA, the CDR3 is TGCGCCAGCAGCCCGGGGCCCGGCAGGAAGACTGAAGCTTTCTTT.

In this sample, this clonotype turned up many times. The chain uses TRBV5-1 and TRBJ1-5, with 7 bases lining up with TRBD1. Germline loops: CDR1 SGHRS, CDR2 YFSETQ. CDR3 size: 16 residues. Unmatched junction bases numbered 4, after V lost 0 bases and J lost 1 base. The DNA of the CDR3 is TGCGCCAGCAGCTTGGAAGGGGGCAGGAGCAATCAGCCCCAGCATTTT. This sequence encodes CASSLEGGRSNQPQHF. Full variable domain (outside the CDR3, taken from reference TRBV5-1 and TRBJ1-5): KAGVTQTPRYLIKTRGQQVTLSCSPISGHRSVSWYQQTPGQGLQFLFEYFSETQRNKGNFPGRFSGRQFSNSRSEMNVSTLELGDSALYLCASSLEGGRSNQPQHFGDGTRLSIL.

This clonotype has a count of ten or more. V is TRBV5-8 and J is TRBJ2-3; D is unresolved. CDR3 length: 13 amino acids. Trimming left V 0 bases short and J 5 bases short, with 7 bases between. CDR1 is SGHTS, CDR2 YDEGEE, per germline. The CDR3 protein is CASSLERKDTQYF. The CDR3 nucleotides read TGTGCCAGCAGCTTGGAAAGAAAAGATACGCAGTATTTT.

This clonotype was picked up many times. The rearrangement links TRBV10-2 to TRBJ2-5; D is possibly TRBD2 (6 bases). Between the trimmed V and J ends, which lost 2 bases and 1 base, there was a span of 11 bases. CDR3 length: 15 amino acids. The germline CDR1 and CDR2 sequences are WSHSY and SAAADI. The CDR3 region is CASSEGLPIQETQYF. In DNA form, the CDR3 reads TGCGCCAGCAGTGAGGGACTACCCATCCAAGAGACCCAGTACTTC.

Ten or more counts support this clonotype. The rearrangement links TRBV15 to TRBJ1-6; no definite D call. The V gene's germline CDR1 is LNHNV and CDR2 YYDKDF (reference sequence). The CDR3 has 17 amino acids. Between the trimmed V and J ends, which lost 6 bases and 6 bases, there was a span of 21 bases. The CDR3 bases are TGTGCCACCAGTCAAAAGCGGCACAGCCTAATTAATTCACCCCTCCACTTT. Encoded protein: CATSQKRHSLINSPLHF.

This clonotype was counted many times. The chain employs TRBV2 and TRBJ2-3; TRBD2 agrees at 13 bases. Germline V lookup: CDR1 SNHLY, CDR2 FYNNEI. This CDR3 region has 15 residues. Trimming took 5 bases from V and 5 from J; bases not matched to a gene: 4. CDR3 sequence (DNA): TGTGCCAGCAGTTCGACTAGCGGGGGGAGAGATACGCAGTATTTT. Its translation: CASSSTSGGRDTQYF.

This clonotype was recorded many times. This chain joins TRBV15 and TRBJ1-1; D possibly corresponds to TRBD1 (6 bases). Trimming cost V 11 bases and J 1 base, with 14 bases left between them. CDR3 length equals 13 residues. Germline loops: CDR1 LNHNV, CDR2 YYDKDF (reference sequence). CDR3 DNA sequence: TGTGCCGCAGCAGGACAGCAGAACACTGAAGCTTTCTTT. Its translation: CAAAGQQNTEAFF.

This clonotype has ten or more counts. The V gene is TRBV5-1, the J gene TRBJ1-1; a possible D gene is TRBD1 (6 bases). This CDR3 is built from 15 residues. Germline V lookup: CDR1 SGHRS, CDR2 YFSETQ. Deletions cut 4 bases from V and 1 base from J, with 14 bases between. The CDR3 DNA reads TGCGCCAGCAGCCCGCGAGACAGGTCGAACACTGAAGCTTTCTTT. Residues: CASSPRDRSNTEAFF.

This clonotype appeared many times. The CDR3 coding sequence is TGTGCCAGCAGCCTTGGACAGGGACTTAACTATGGCTACACCTTC. Its protein product is CASSLGQGLNYGYTF. The chain has TRBV11-2 and TRBJ1-2, with 8 bases aligning to TRBD1. The V and J ends lost 5 bases and 1 base, in that order; junction bases with no gene match: 6. Germline V gives CDR1 SGHAT, CDR2 FQNNGV. The CDR3 consists of 15 residues.

This clonotype was detected many times. The chain carries TRBV4-2 and TRBJ2-5; TRBD2 is a possible D gene (6 bases). CDR3 length: 15 amino acids. The V end was cut by 1 base, the J end by 2 bases, with 11 bases between. The germline gives CDR1 LGHNA, CDR2 YNFKEQ. The CDR3 is CASSQAGTYQETQYF. The CDR3 DNA is TGTGCCAGCAGCCAAGCAGGGACTTATCAAGAGACCCAGTACTTC.

This clonotype occurred many times. This chain joins TRBV7-3 and TRBJ1-2, with D perhaps matching TRBD1 (5 bases). Germline V gene sequence: CDR1 SGHTA, CDR2 FQGTGA. V shed 3 bases and J shed 2 bases, with 16 bases lying between them. CDR3 size: 16 residues. CDR3 sequence: CASSFGGMGANYGYTF. CDR3 DNA: TGTGCCAGCAGCTTCGGGGGTATGGGAGCGAACTATGGCTACACCTTC.

Many counts were recorded for this clonotype. This chain uses TRBV6-6 with TRBJ1-5; D is perhaps TRBD1 (6 bases). Germline V lookup: CDR1 MNHNY, CDR2 SVGAGI (reference sequence). This CDR3 contains 14 residues. V was trimmed by 5 bases and J by 3 bases, leaving 11 bases between them. The CDR3 region is CASSIGGVNQPQHF. The CDR3 DNA reads TGTGCCAGCAGTATAGGGGGAGTCAATCAGCCCCAGCATTTT.